The clone carrying this T cell receptor beta chain was seen ten or more times. Antigen: not known. The CDR3 is 13 amino acids. The germline V and J ends were trimmed by 5 bases and 4 bases, with 14 bases remaining between them. Per germline, CDR1 SQVTM and CDR2 ANQGSEA. This record comes from a study of CD8 T cells in ankylosing spondylitis. General study points: Researchers reportedly found disease-linked clones significantly enriched in matched ankylosing spondylitis synovial fluid. Earlier literature documents some of the motif variants in reactive arthritis synovial fluid and blood. Blood of patients with ankylosing spondylitis appeared to be characterized by a TCR beta motif of 8 or 9 highly homologous variants.

TCRdb called the 5' RACE reads again in MiXCR, with one record for every CDR3 protein. The sample has about 220,000 distinct CDR3 sequences; more than 5.5% are singletons. The rearrangement uses TRBV29-1 and TRBJ2-5, with a possible D match to TRBD2 (7 bases). This TCR came from a male donor with ankylosing spondylitis. What was sequenced was blood, either unsorted or a sorted T cell fraction (not recorded which). The CDR3 protein is CSVRGAEGETQYF. The DNA for the CDR3 is TGCAGCGTTCGGGGGGCCGAGGGAGAGACCCAGTACTTC.